This TCR beta chain emerged from a study of T cell responses to AZD1222 COVID-19 vaccine. Study-wide findings and caveats: Among vaccine-associated CD4 TCRs, coverage spanned spike, with dominance at 160-218 and 743-854. Spike-specific TCR breadth and depth were elevated following two AZD1222 doses. Repertoires in all cases were sampled only once the peak T cell response had passed.

Sequencing was performed with immunoSEQ multiplex PCR; in TCRdb, only in-frame clones are kept and a portion is missing. The table lists 130,000 to 150,000 clones, 89% of them singletons. About this clone: The antigen remains unidentified.

The CDR3 loop spans 11 amino acids. V dropped 2 bases and J dropped 5 bases, with 3 bases sitting between them. Germline CDR1 reads SGHAT; CDR2 reads FQNNGV. Sequences were derived from peripheral blood, sampled on day 0 of AZD1222 vaccination. This chain uses TRBV11-2 with TRBJ2-5; no reliable D call. The sequence came from an adult in good health. CDR3 nucleotides: TGTGCCAGCAGCTTAAGGGAGACCCAGTACTTC. Translation gives CASSLRETQYF.